The 3 T cell receptor beta chains in this list originate from one sample, sequenced in a study of blood T cell repertoires in COVID-19. Assay: immunoSEQ multiplex PCR; the TCRdb copy retains only in-frame clones and omits some. The sample lists roughly 260,000 clones, approximately 82% occurring once. Sequences were obtained from peripheral blood. The receptor set was obtained from a woman under 30 with acute or convalescent COVID-19.

This rearrangement joins TRBV12-3 or TRBV12-4 to TRBJ2-3; no clear D gene. This CDR3 contains 13 residues. V was pared by 5 bases and J by 3 bases, with 9 bases between. The CDR3 spells CASSTSRTDTQYF. In DNA, the CDR3 is TGTGCCAGCAGTACCTCTAGGACAGATACGCAGTATTTT.

This chain uses TRBV7-2 with TRBJ2-3, with D unclear. Trimming shortened V by 5 bases and J by 4 bases, and 16 bases separated the two germline ends. Germline V gives CDR1 SGHTA, CDR2 FQGNSA. CDR3 length: 15 residues. In DNA, the CDR3 is TGTGCCAGCAGCCCGATTGGCATTTCCCCAGATACGCAGTATTTT. Its translation is CASSPIGISPDTQYF.

The J gene is TRBJ2-1, the V gene TRBV6-6; 10 bases are a match to TRBD2. Germline loops: CDR1 MNHNY, CDR2 SVGAGI (reference sequence). The CDR3 length is 16 residues. V trimming: 5 bases; J trimming: 4 bases; junction bases outside the gene matches: 8. This chain's CDR3 is CASSALAGVGYNEQFF. DNA of the CDR3: TGTGCCAGCAGTGCCCTAGCGGGAGTGGGGTACAATGAGCAGTTCTTC.